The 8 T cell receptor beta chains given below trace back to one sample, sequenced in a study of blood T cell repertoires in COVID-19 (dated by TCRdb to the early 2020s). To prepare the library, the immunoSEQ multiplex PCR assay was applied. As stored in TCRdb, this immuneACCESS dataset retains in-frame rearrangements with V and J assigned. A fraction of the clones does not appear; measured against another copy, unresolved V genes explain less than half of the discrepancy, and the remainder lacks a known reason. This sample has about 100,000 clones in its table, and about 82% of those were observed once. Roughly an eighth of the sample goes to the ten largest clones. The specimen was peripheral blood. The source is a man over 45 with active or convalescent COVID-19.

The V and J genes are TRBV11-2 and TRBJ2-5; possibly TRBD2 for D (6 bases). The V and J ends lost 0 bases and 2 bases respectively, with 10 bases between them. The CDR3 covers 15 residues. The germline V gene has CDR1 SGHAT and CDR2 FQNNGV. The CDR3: CASSLDWGVQETQYF. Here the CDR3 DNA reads TGTGCCAGCAGCTTAGATTGGGGGGTACAAGAGACCCAGTACTTC. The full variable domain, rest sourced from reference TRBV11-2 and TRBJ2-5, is EAGVAQSPRYKIIEKRQSVAFWCNPISGHATLYWYQQILGQGPKLLIQFQNNGVVDDSQLPKDRFSAERLKGVDSTLKIQPAKLEDSAVYLCASSLDWGVQETQYFGPGTRLLVL.

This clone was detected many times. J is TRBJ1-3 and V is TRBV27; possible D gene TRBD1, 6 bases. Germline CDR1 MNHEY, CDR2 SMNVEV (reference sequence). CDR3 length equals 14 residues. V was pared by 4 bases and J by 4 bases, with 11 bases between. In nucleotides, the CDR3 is TGTGCCAGCAGTTCCAGGGGAGTGGGAAACACCATATATTTT. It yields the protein CASSSRGVGNTIYF.

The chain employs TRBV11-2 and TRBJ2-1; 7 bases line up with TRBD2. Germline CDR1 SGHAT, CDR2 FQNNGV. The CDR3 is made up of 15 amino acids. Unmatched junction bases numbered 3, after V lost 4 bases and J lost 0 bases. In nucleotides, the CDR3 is TGTGCCAGCAGCTCGCGGGAGAGCTCCTACAATGAGCAGTTCTTC. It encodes CASSSRESSYNEQFF. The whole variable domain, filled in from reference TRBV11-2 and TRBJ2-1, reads EAGVAQSPRYKIIEKRQSVAFWCNPISGHATLYWYQQILGQGPKLLIQFQNNGVVDDSQLPKDRFSAERLKGVDSTLKIQPAKLEDSAVYLCASSSRESSYNEQFFGPGTRLTVL.

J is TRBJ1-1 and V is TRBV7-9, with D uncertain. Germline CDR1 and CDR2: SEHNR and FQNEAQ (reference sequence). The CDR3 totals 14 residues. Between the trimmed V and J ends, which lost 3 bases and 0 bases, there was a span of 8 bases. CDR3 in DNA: TGTGCCAGCAGCTTTGGAGGAGTGAACACTGAAGCTTTCTTT. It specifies CASSFGGVNTEAFF.

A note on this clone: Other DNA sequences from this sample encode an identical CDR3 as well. DNA for the CDR3: TGTGCCAGCAGCCAAGGCAGGGGCGAGCAGTACTTC. This translates into CASSQGRGEQYF. The rearrangement links TRBV14 to TRBJ2-7, with D perhaps matching TRBD1 (6 bases). V was shortened by 1 base and J by 6 bases, with 7 bases between the two germline ends. The CDR3 loop spans 12 amino acids. Germline V gene sequence: CDR1 SGHDN, CDR2 FVKESK. Using reference TRBV14 and TRBJ2-7 for the parts outside the CDR3, the full variable domain is EAGVTQFPSHSVIEKGQTVTLRCDPISGHDNLYWYRRVMGKEIKFLLHFVKESKQDESGMPNNRFLAERTGGTYSTLKVQPAELEDSGVYFCASSQGRGEQYFGPGTRLTVT.

CDR3 region: CSASLGVAFF. In nucleotides, the CDR3 is TGCAGTGCTAGTTTGGGCGTAGCTTTCTTT. The chain employs TRBV20-1 and TRBJ1-1, with D uncertain. Trimming took off 3 bases at V and 10 bases at J, with 9 bases between the two ends. Germline V gene lookup returns CDR1 DFQATT and CDR2 SNEGSKA (reference sequence). CDR3 length: 10 amino acids.

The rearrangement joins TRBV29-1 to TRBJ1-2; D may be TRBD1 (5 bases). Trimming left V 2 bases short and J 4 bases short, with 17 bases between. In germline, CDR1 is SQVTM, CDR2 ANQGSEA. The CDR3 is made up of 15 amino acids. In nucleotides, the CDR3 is TGCAGCGTTGAACGCGGGACGGGGACCGTCTATGGCTACACCTTC. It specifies CSVERGTGTVYGYTF. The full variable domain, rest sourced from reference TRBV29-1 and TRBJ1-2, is SAVISQKPSRDICQRGTSLTIQCQVDSQVTMMFWYRQQPGQSLTLIATANQGSEATYESGFVIDKFPISRPNLTFSTLTVSNMSPEDSSIYLCSVERGTGTVYGYTFGSGTRLTVV.

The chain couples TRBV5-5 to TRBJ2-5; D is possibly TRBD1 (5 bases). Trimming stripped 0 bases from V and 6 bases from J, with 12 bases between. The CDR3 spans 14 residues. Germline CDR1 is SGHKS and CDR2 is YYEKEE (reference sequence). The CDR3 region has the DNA TGTGCCAGCAGCTTGGCAGGGATGATCCAGACCCAGTACTTC. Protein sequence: CASSLAGMIQTQYF.